Included here is one T cell receptor beta chain sequence, with context. Its antigen is not yet known. Within one base of it there is no much larger clone, and no base qualities were kept. The immunoSEQ Assay, a bias-controlled multiplex PCR, was used to amplify TCRbeta CDR3 regions from genomic DNA. The paper's processing steps were these. The number of nucleated cells in each sample was estimated by amplification of reference gene primers within the assay. Sequence reads were collapsed and filtered to measure the absolute abundance of every unique TCRbeta CDR3 rearrangement. For each sample, productive Simpson clonality was calculated as the square root of Simpson's diversity index across productive rearrangements. Not all clones reach the TCRdb copy of this immuneACCESS table, which keeps in-frame sequences only. Checked studies attribute under half of the gap to unresolved V genes and leave the rest unexplained. That table furnishes V, J and clone size, whereas the DNA furnished D and trimming. Here the sample has more than 75,000 clones; roughly 90% occur a single time. 1.2% of the sample is held by the ten biggest clonotypes.

These data belong to a study of blood T cell repertoires in COVID-19 (dated by TCRdb to 2018 to 2020). Looking at the study overall: The collaborator samples originated in the United States, Italy and Spain and spanned the acute and convalescent phases of COVID-19. The prospective study material was composed of cDNA or gDNA derived from T cells, B-cell-depleted T cells, or PBMCs. The repertoires were released in a freely available public database meant as a resource for research on the immune response to SARS-CoV-2. Samples came from the ongoing ImmuneRACE study (first 160 participants) plus 1,254 subjects from 6 global collaborators. Sample metadata almost always included a de-identified subject ID, COVID-19 status, age in years and sex. The dataset comprised deeply sampled blood TCRbeta repertoires from subjects exposed to, actively infected with, or recovered from COVID-19. HLA class I and class II types, where available, came from metadata supplied by the sample provider rather than from assay-based typing.

Each collaborating institution followed its own protocols to collect whole blood in K2EDTA tubes. For TCRbeta analysis, collaborators shipped samples in one of three forms: frozen whole blood, isolated PBMCs, or DNA extracted from either of those sample types. The study at large found these results: The quantity of clinical and demographic metadata differed by source and by participant and was supplied without curation.

The sequenced sample consisted of peripheral blood. The receptor was derived from a man older than 75 with active or convalescent COVID-19.

The bases are TGTGCCAGCAGCTTAAAAGGCGGGAGGGCCTACAATGAGCAGTTCTTC. Protein translation: CASSLKGGRAYNEQFF. This sequence uses TRBV7-3 and TRBJ2-1, and 9 junctional nucleotides match TRBD2. The CDR3 sequence holds 16 residues, the cysteine and phenylalanine included. The read is trimmed to its CDR3 DNA, 48 bases read in frame from base 1. V is pruned by 1 base and J by 2 bases, leaving 3 bases of the junction without a gene match. Per the germline V gene, SGHTA is the CDR1 and FQGTGA is the CDR2.